Listed here are 15 T cell receptor beta chains from one sample, sequenced in a study of Ad26.COV2.S vaccination and SARS-CoV-2 variants. TCRdb keeps only in-frame clones here, not all; method: immunoSEQ multiplex PCR. The data hold 350,000 to 450,000 clones, with 70% to 90% observed a single time. Regarding treatment: about 20 received Ad26.COV2.S at low or high dose, single or two shots; about five received placebo; per-sample allocation not given. Sampling was done on day 63 after the first vaccine or placebo injection. Specimen: peripheral blood, collected in a trial of Ad26.COV2.S vaccine versus placebo. The receptor source for this set is a person between 18 and 60 years old who received the Ad26.COV2.S COVID-19 vaccine or a placebo.

This chain joins TRBV4-3 and TRBJ2-7; 9 bases fit TRBD2. With V trimmed by 1 base and J by 2 bases, 3 bases remained unmatched. Germline CDR1 and CDR2: LGHNA and YSLEER. The CDR3 has 15 amino acids. CDR3 residues: CASSQGSSGTYEQYF. In nucleotides, the CDR3 is TGCGCCAGCAGCCAAGGATCTAGCGGGACCTACGAGCAGTACTTC.

V is TRBV6-5 and J is TRBJ2-5, with D perhaps TRBD2 (5 bases). This CDR3 spans 13 amino acids. V gave up 6 bases and J gave up 1 base, with 9 bases separating them. The V gene's germline CDR1 is MNHEY and CDR2 SVGAGI. This CDR3 is CASSRTGQETQYF. CDR3 nucleotide sequence: TGTGCCAGCAGCCGGACTGGCCAAGAGACCCAGTACTTC.

The chain employs TRBV6-1 and TRBJ1-6; 9 nucleotides match TRBD1. J was trimmed by 10 bases and V by 4 bases; bases with no gene match: 11. There are 16 residues in the CDR3. Germline V gene data show CDR1 as MNHNS and CDR2 as SASEGT. CDR3 sequence (DNA): TGTGCCAGCAGTGTAGTGGGGACAGGGTCACAGTCACCCCTCCACTTT. Amino acids: CASSVVGTGSQSPLHF.

The rearrangement joins TRBV7-2 to TRBJ1-5; 9 bases line up with TRBD1. CDR1 is SGHTA and CDR2 is FQGNSA in the germline V gene. The CDR3 sequence is 17 residues long. J gave up 6 bases and V 1 base, and 10 bases lay outside the gene matches. The CDR3 protein is CASSLVGQGRRSQPQHF. The CDR3 DNA follows: TGTGCCAGCAGCTTAGTGGGACAGGGCCGCCGGAGTCAGCCCCAGCATTTT.

The rearrangement links TRBV9 to TRBJ2-1, with a weak D call TRBD2 (6 bases). This CDR3 contains 14 residues. Trimming shortened V by 4 bases and J by 8 bases, and 16 bases separated the two germline ends. Germline V CDR1 and CDR2: SGDLS, YYNGEE. The CDR3 bases are TGTGCCAGCAGCCCGTCCGGAGGGTCGCATGAGCAGTTCTTC. Translation gives CASSPSGGSHEQFF.

This rearrangement joins TRBV5-1 to TRBJ1-2; D gene uncertain. This CDR3 has 13 residues. Germline assignment: CDR1 SGHRS and CDR2 YFSETQ. With 4 bases removed from V and 5 bases from J, the gap between germline ends came to 12 bases. The CDR3: CASSSGPIYGYTF. For the CDR3, the DNA is TGCGCCAGCAGCAGTGGACCGATTTATGGCTACACCTTC.

CDR3 DNA: TGCAGCGTTGGGCAGCTACTACAAGAGACCCAGTACTTC. Translating gives CSVGQLLQETQYF. The V gene is TRBV29-1, the J gene TRBJ2-5; D is unclear. The CDR3 runs to 13 residues. Per germline, CDR1 SQVTM and CDR2 ANQGSEA. The germline V and J ends were trimmed by 4 bases and 2 bases, with 11 bases remaining between them.

The CDR3: CASSLAGGVAEKLFF. CDR3 bases: TGTGCCAGCAGCTTAGCGGGGGGAGTAGCTGAAAAACTGTTTTTT. The chain is built from TRBV7-6 and TRBJ1-4; the D gene is possibly TRBD1 (5 bases). CDR3 size: 15 residues. Looked up from germline, CDR1 is SGHVS and CDR2 is FNYEAQ. Trimming removed 0 bases at V and 7 bases at J, with 12 bases between.

The chain recombines TRBV18 with TRBJ1-3, with a possible D match to TRBD1 (6 bases). The CDR3 sequence is 13 residues long. Germline lookup yields CDR1 KGHSH and CDR2 LQKENI. The V end lost 6 bases, the J end lost 2 bases, and 8 bases lay between the germline ends. The chain's CDR3 is CASSDSTGNTIYF. The CDR3 region has the DNA TGTGCCAGCTCGGACAGTACTGGAAACACCATATATTTT.

The chain recombines TRBV10-3 with TRBJ2-6, with TRBD1 matching over 7 bases. Trimming at V came to 3 bases and at J to 4 bases, leaving 6 bases not matched to a gene. The CDR3 totals 16 residues. Germline CDR1 ENHRY, CDR2 SYGVKD. CDR3 sequence (DNA): TGTGCCATCAGTGACAGGGGGATCGGCGGGGCCAACGTCCTGACTTTC. Translated: CAISDRGIGGANVLTF.

The chain is built from TRBV5-6 and TRBJ1-1, with 9 bases aligning to TRBD1. The V and J ends lost 3 bases and 8 bases, in that order; junction bases with no gene match: 14. Germline values: CDR1 SGHDT, CDR2 YYEEEE. This CDR3 has 16 residues. CDR3 nucleotides: TGTGCCAGCAGCTATGCCGGAGTGGGACAGGGTTTCGAAGCTTTCTTT. Translating it yields CASSYAGVGQGFEAFF.

The chain has TRBV5-5 and TRBJ2-1; 12 nucleotides agree with TRBD2. Germline V gene sequence: CDR1 SGHKS, CDR2 YYEKEE (reference sequence). Losses at the gene ends were 0 bases for V and 4 bases for J; bases not matched to a gene: 11. This CDR3 has 19 amino acids. The CDR3 spells CASSLAPGLAGRIYNEQFF. The CDR3 nucleotides are TGTGCCAGCAGCTTGGCCCCCGGACTAGCGGGAAGGATTTACAATGAGCAGTTCTTC.

The genes are TRBV19 and TRBJ2-7; 8 bases map to TRBD1. The trim removed 6 bases at V and 4 bases at J, leaving 11 bases unmatched. The CDR3 is 15 residues long. The germline CDR1 and CDR2 sequences are LNHDA and SQIVND (reference sequence). The CDR3: CASRPDRENLYEQYF. CDR3 coding DNA: TGTGCCAGTAGGCCGGACAGGGAAAATTTATACGAGCAGTACTTC.

The chain links TRBV7-2 to TRBJ1-3; 9 bases fit TRBD1. CDR3 length: 15 residues. The germline gives CDR1 SGHTA, CDR2 FQGNSA. J lost 2 bases, V lost 5 bases, and 4 bases had no gene match. CDR3 region: CASSPDRGAGNTIYF. CDR3 bases: TGTGCCAGCAGCCCGGACAGGGGTGCTGGAAACACCATATATTTT.

This chain joins TRBV6-5 and TRBJ2-7, with 7 bases identical to TRBD2. This CDR3 region has 15 residues. CDR1 and CDR2 (germline): MNHEY, SVGAGI. V lost 6 bases, J lost 3 bases, and 11 bases stayed unmatched. CDR3 protein: CASSNIGLGDYEQYF. The CDR3 region has the DNA TGTGCCAGCAGCAATATAGGACTAGGGGACTACGAGCAGTACTTC.